These 8 T cell receptor beta chains were sequenced from one sample in a study of T cells in Graves' hyperthyroidism and ophthalmopathy. Researchers amplified the TCR beta CDR3 regions from RNA transcripts. A first-round RT-PCR of the TCR CDR3 used the HTBI primer set. TCRdb recomputed calls from the multiplex PCR reads with MiXCR, one row per CDR3 protein. The sample lists around 50,000 distinct CDR3 sequences, over 40% occurring once. The sequenced sample consisted of blood. These receptors all stem from a woman between 50 and 59 years old with Graves' ophthalmopathy.

This clonotype counts as medium-sized. The V and J genes are TRBV24-1 and TRBJ1-2; D is possibly TRBD1 (5 bases). The CDR3 is 14 residues long. Trimming pared 0 bases from V and 5 bases from J, leaving 9 bases between. The V gene's germline CDR1 is KGHDR and CDR2 SFDVKD. The CDR3 bases are TGTGCCACCAGTGATTTGTCGGGGCGATATGGCTACACCTTC. Residues: CATSDLSGRYGYTF.

In its sample, this clonotype was seen many times. The rearrangement links TRBV20-1 to TRBJ1-1; D not resolved. The V end lost 1 base, the J end lost 3 bases, and 12 bases lay between the germline ends. The CDR3 contains 14 residues. Germline assignment: CDR1 DFQATT and CDR2 SNEGSKA (reference sequence). The CDR3 nucleotides are TGCAGTGCTAGAGCGTTCGGTAGGGACACTGAAGCTTTCTTT. As protein: CSARAFGRDTEAFF.

The CDR3 reads CASTQGAKTQYF. The CDR3 region has the DNA TGTGCCAGCACCCAGGGGGCGAAGACCCAGTACTTC. The rearrangement links TRBV5-4 to TRBJ2-5; 8 nucleotides align to TRBD1. V shed 6 bases and J 6 bases; nucleotides not matched to a gene: 4. CDR1 and CDR2 (germline): SGHNT, YYREEE (reference sequence). The CDR3 totals 12 residues.

This clonotype was recorded only once. The DNA for the CDR3 is TGTGCCAGCAGGTTACGGGTTGTTAGGGAAGGACAGCCCCAGCATTTT. It encodes CASRLRVVREGQPQHF. J is TRBJ1-5 and V is TRBV28; no clear D gene. CDR3 length: 16 amino acids. V was pared by 6 bases and J by 7 bases, with 22 bases between. From germline, CDR1 is MDHEN and CDR2 SYDVKM.

Details on this clonotype: Given a much more abundant clone one base away, this may be a read error. This chain connects TRBV7-2 to TRBJ1-1; D perhaps matches TRBD1 (5 bases). Per the germline V gene, CDR1 is SGHTA and CDR2 is FQGNSA. V was trimmed by 3 bases and J by 1 base, leaving 18 bases between them. The CDR3 is made up of 17 amino acids. The CDR3 sequence is CASSFGPAGTANTEAFF. The CDR3 bases are TGTGCCAGCAGCTTTGGACCCGCCGGGACGGCGAACACTGAAGCTTTCTTT. The full variable domain, completed using reference TRBV7-2 and TRBJ1-1, is GAGVSQSPSNKVTEKGKDVELRCDPISGHTALYWYRQSLGQGLEFLIYFQGNSAPDKSGLPSDRFSAERTGGSVSTLTIQRTQQEDSAVYLCASSFGPAGTANTEAFFGQGTRLTVV.

This clonotype was observed at least ten times. V usage is TRBV7-9 and J usage is TRBJ2-3; 9 bases line up with TRBD2. Per the germline V gene, CDR1 is SEHNR and CDR2 is FQNEAQ (reference sequence). The CDR3 length is 15 residues. J lost 4 bases, V lost 1 base, and 3 bases had no gene match. The CDR3 nucleotides are TGTGCCAGCAGCTTAGGGGCGGGAGGGCCAGATACGCAGTATTTT. Amino acids: CASSLGAGGPDTQYF.

CDR3 in DNA: TGTGCCATCAGTGAGTCAGATAATTCACCCCTCCACTTT. Its translation: CAISESDNSPLHF. This chain uses TRBV10-3 with TRBJ1-6, with D unresolved. Looked up from germline, CDR1 is ENHRY and CDR2 is SYGVKD. This CDR3 contains 13 residues. V was clipped by 0 bases and J by 5 bases, with 2 bases between them.

This chain joins TRBV5-8 and TRBJ2-7; D call uncertain. The CDR3 has 13 residues. Germline V lookup: CDR1 SGHTS, CDR2 YDEGEE. V shed 7 bases and J shed 0 bases, with 11 bases lying between them. CDR3 amino acids: CASQANNSYEQYF. The CDR3 coding sequence is TGTGCCAGCCAGGCCAACAACTCCTACGAGCAGTACTTC.